Below, 5 T cell receptor beta chains from the same sample are listed, as sequenced in a study of blood T cell repertoires in COVID-19 (dated by TCRdb to 2020 to 2022). Library construction relied on the immunoSEQ multiplex PCR assay. Here the immuneACCESS table is served through TCRdb, limited to in-frame sequences with V and J called. Missing clones are a known gap in these copies; in checked studies unresolved V genes cover under half, and the rest lacks a known reason. For this sample the table gives some 250,000 clones, of which about 80% were detected only once. About 3.5% of the sample is held by the ten biggest clonotypes. Material for sequencing was peripheral blood. The receptors derive from a woman older than 75 with acute or convalescent COVID-19.

This clone was observed a few times. This rearrangement joins TRBV5-1 to TRBJ2-2, with 8 positions matching TRBD2. The V gene's germline CDR1 is SGHRS and CDR2 YFSETQ. J was trimmed by 0 bases and V by 7 bases; bases with no gene match: 8. This CDR3 is 16 amino acids long. The CDR3 loop is CASRPPGLANTGELFF. In DNA form, the CDR3 reads TGCGCCAGCCGACCCCCGGGACTAGCGAACACCGGGGAGCTGTTTTTT.

This clone was observed at least ten times. This chain connects TRBV11-2 to TRBJ2-7; the D is unclear. There are 13 residues in the CDR3. Germline lookup yields CDR1 SGHAT and CDR2 FQNNGV. Trimming stripped 2 bases from V and 0 bases from J, with 5 bases between. CDR3 in DNA: TGTGCCAGCAGCTTACCTAGCTCCTACGAGCAGTACTTC. It specifies CASSLPSSYEQYF.

A note on this clone: An end of the junction does not agree with germline; a read error may underlie this. The genes are TRBV7-2 and TRBJ2-1; 13 bases are shared with TRBD2. The CDR3 consists of 14 residues. Germline CDR1 is SGHTA and CDR2 is FQGNSA. The CDR3 spells CASRTSGGAHEKFF. CDR3 bases: TGTGCCAGCAGAACTAGCGGGGGGGCCCATGAGAAGTTCTTC.

The chain links TRBV18 to TRBJ1-3, with D possibly TRBD1 on 5 matching bases. The V end was cut by 0 bases, the J end by 0 bases, with 12 bases between. Germline assignment: CDR1 KGHSH and CDR2 LQKENI. The CDR3 is 17 residues long. The CDR3 sequence: CASSPPSITGSGNTIYF. The CDR3, as DNA: TGTGCCAGCTCACCACCCTCGATAACAGGCTCTGGAAACACCATATATTTT. Drawing the rest from reference TRBV18 and TRBJ1-3, the complete variable domain is NAGVMQNPRHLVRRRGQEARLRCSPMKGHSHVYWYRQLPEEGLKFMVYLQKENIIDESGMPKERFSAEFPKEGPSILRIQQVVRGDSAAYFCASSPPSITGSGNTIYFGEGSWLTVV.

V and J are TRBV10-1 and TRBJ1-6, with 7 bases lining up with TRBD1. CDR3 length: 14 residues. The V gene's germline CDR1 is WNHNN and CDR2 SYGVQD (reference sequence). V was clipped by 6 bases and J by 10 bases; unmatched bases: 9. CDR3 residues: CASSAGTAGSPLHF. The CDR3, as DNA: TGCGCCAGCAGCGCCGGGACAGCCGGCTCACCCCTCCACTTT.